This T cell receptor beta chain derives from a study of cytomegalovirus exposure and HLA in healthy donors. The study, taken as a whole, reports: The study reported that TCR beta sequences accurately predicted HLA-A and HLA-B alleles in most subjects.

On this clone: The antigen is undetermined.

V lost 6 bases, J lost 2 bases, and 9 bases stayed unmatched. CDR3 length equals 15 residues. Germline V gene data show CDR1 as SGHRS and CDR2 as YFSETQ. The PCR ran on 60 Vbeta and 13 Jbeta primers. In the original processing: As a later analysis found, there were 78 million or so unique TCR beta chains, of which 8.5 million to 13 million were shared. The data were produced by immunoSEQ multiplex PCR, yet TCRdb's version contains in-frame clones alone and is incomplete. V and J calls and clone size are as listed in that table; D and trimming were resolved from the DNA. The repertoire holds some 160,000 clones, with 60% to 80% as singletons.

The chain couples TRBV5-1 to TRBJ2-5, with 8 bases lining up with TRBD1. The clonotype originates from a woman aged 30 to 39 in good health and CMV-seronegative. The specimen sequenced was PBMCs. The CDR3 reads CASNLVGQGQETQYF. The CDR3 DNA reads as TGCGCCAGCAACCTAGTCGGACAGGGTCAAGAGACCCAGTACTTC.